These 13 T cell receptor beta chains originate from one sample sequenced in a study of CD8+ T cells in alopecia areata. RNA extraction was followed by reverse transcription into cDNA, which acted as the sequencing template. The assay was immunoSEQ multiplex PCR, and TCRdb's table has in-frame clones only and misses some. The top ten clones hold around 8.5% of a sample with around 100,000 clones, roughly half of them seen once. The sample consisted of CD4+ T cells sorted from blood. The receptors stem from a human donor in good health.

This clone was detected a few times. The gene calls are TRBV7-2 and TRBJ2-5; D is unresolved. CDR3 length equals 14 residues. From germline, CDR1 is SGHTA and CDR2 FQGNSA. Trimming stripped 1 base from V and 5 bases from J, with 11 bases between. The CDR3 here is CASSLVVGRETQYF. The DNA of the CDR3 is TGTGCCAGCAGCTTAGTCGTAGGGCGGGAGACCCAGTACTTC.

Worth noting for this clone: The sample carries other DNA sequences with the same CDR3. The chain has TRBV4-2 and TRBJ2-7; TRBD2 aligns across 11 bases. The CDR3 has 16 amino acids. With 1 base clipped from V and 4 bases from J, the junction kept 6 bases outside the gene matches. Germline CDR1 is LGHNA and CDR2 is YNFKEQ. CDR3 in amino acids: CASSQALAGGQYEQYF. Written as DNA, the CDR3 is TGTGCCAGCAGCCAAGCTCTAGCGGGGGGTCAGTACGAGCAGTACTTC.

The rearrangement uses TRBV7-2 and TRBJ2-5, with TRBD2 identical over 8 bases. V lost 3 bases, J lost 5 bases, and 5 bases stayed unmatched. Germline lookup yields CDR1 SGHTA and CDR2 FQGNSA. The CDR3 covers 14 residues. The CDR3 is CASSFGTRLETQYF. The CDR3, as DNA: TGTGCCAGCAGCTTCGGGACTAGATTGGAGACCCAGTACTTC.

The chain combines TRBV30 with TRBJ1-4, with 9 bases aligning to TRBD1. The CDR3 length is 14 residues. Germline V gene lookup returns CDR1 GTSNPN and CDR2 SVGIG (reference sequence). V shed 2 bases and J 8 bases; nucleotides not matched to a gene: 6. CDR3 bases: TGTGCCTGGAGTAGAGGACAGGGGTACGAAAAACTGTTTTTT. This gives the protein CAWSRGQGYEKLFF.

The chain uses TRBV4-3 and TRBJ1-2; TRBD1 might be the D (5 bases). The CDR3 spans 15 residues. The germline V gene has CDR1 LGHNA and CDR2 YSLEER. Trimming took off 4 bases at V and 3 bases at J, with 15 bases between the two ends. The CDR3 loop reads CASSPQGTHDYGYTF. The CDR3 nucleotides are TGCGCCAGCAGCCCCCAGGGAACCCATGACTATGGCTACACCTTC.

The chain joins TRBV4-1 to TRBJ2-3; D is unresolved. CDR1 is MGHRA, CDR2 YSYEKL, per germline. Trimming pared 0 bases from V and 7 bases from J, leaving 8 bases between. The CDR3 covers 13 residues. Here the CDR3 reads CASSQEGMNTQYF. As DNA, the CDR3 is TGCGCCAGCAGCCAAGAGGGTATGAATACGCAGTATTTT.

The CDR3 spells CASSWEQGRDAFF. As DNA, the CDR3 is TGTGCCAGCAGCTGGGAACAGGGGCGGGATGCTTTCTTT. The chain couples TRBV7-9 to TRBJ1-1, with 7 bases fitting TRBD1. The CDR3 consists of 13 residues. The V gene end was trimmed by 4 bases and the J gene end by 11 bases; junction bases not matched to a gene: 10. The germline V gene encodes CDR1 SEHNR and CDR2 FQNEAQ (reference sequence).

This sequence joins TRBV4-1 and TRBJ2-1; D gene uncertain. CDR1 and CDR2 (germline): MGHRA, YSYEKL. The CDR3 extends over 16 amino acids. The V gene lost 1 base and the J gene lost 3 bases, with 13 bases spanning the gap. The CDR3: CASSQVDMIFYNEQFF. CDR3 DNA: TGCGCCAGCAGCCAAGTCGACATGATCTTCTACAATGAGCAGTTCTTC.

Only one count was recorded for this clone. CDR3 protein: CASRRTANYGYTF. The CDR3 DNA reads TGTGCCAGCAGACGGACAGCAAACTATGGCTACACCTTC. The chain combines TRBV27 with TRBJ1-2; a weak D match, TRBD1 (6 bases). The CDR3 is 13 residues long. Germline assignment: CDR1 MNHEY and CDR2 SMNVEV (reference sequence). The ends were cut back, 6 bases at V and 2 bases at J, with 10 bases in the middle.

The J gene is TRBJ2-1, the V gene TRBV29-1, with a weak D call TRBD2 (5 bases). The CDR3 consists of 13 residues. CDR1 and CDR2 (germline): SQVTM, ANQGSEA. Trimming took 3 bases from V and 10 from J, leaving 16 bases between them. CDR3 sequence (DNA): TGCAGCGTTGATCGGGCAGGCTCGGGGGAGCAGTTCTTC. Translation: CSVDRAGSGEQFF.

The J gene is TRBJ1-1, the V gene TRBV4-2, with 7 nucleotides matching TRBD1. Germline V gene sequence: CDR1 LGHNA, CDR2 YNFKEQ. CDR3 length equals 16 residues. J gave up 1 base and V 1 base, and 6 bases lay outside the gene matches. The CDR3, as DNA: TGTGCCAGCAGCCAAGGAAGGGGGCTGACGAACACTGAAGCTTTCTTT. Translating gives CASSQGRGLTNTEAFF.

The chain is built from TRBV25-1 and TRBJ1-6, with 12 bases matching TRBD1. The J segment lost 10 bases and the V segment lost 3 bases, leaving 10 bases of the junction unmatched. The length of the CDR3 is 17 residues. The germline gives CDR1 MGHDK, CDR2 SYGVNS. CDR3 sequence reads: CASSEHTGTGGWSPLHF. The CDR3 region has the DNA TGTGCCAGCAGTGAGCATACCGGGACAGGGGGCTGGTCACCCCTCCACTTT.

This chain connects TRBV29-1 to TRBJ2-1, with 13 bases fitting TRBD2. Trimming at V came to 1 base and at J to 3 bases, leaving 9 bases not matched to a gene. This CDR3 has 18 residues. Germline loops: CDR1 SQVTM, CDR2 ANQGSEA. The CDR3 bases are TGCAGCGTTGAAGCTCCGGGACTAGCGGGGCGAATCTACAATGAGCAGTTCTTC. Its protein product is CSVEAPGLAGRIYNEQFF.